This T cell receptor (beta chain) was observed in a study of radiotherapy plus CTLA-4 blockade in lung cancer. V was pared by 5 bases and J by 4 bases, with 11 bases of the junction left unmatched. Germline CDR1 and CDR2: LNHNV and YYDKDF (reference sequence). The length of the CDR3 is 16 residues. Data came from immunoSEQ multiplex PCR; TCRdb stores just in-frame clones and leaves some out. The repertoire consists of tens of thousands of clones, with approximately 68% occurring once and the leading ten covering around 8.8%. Focal radiation and CTLA-4 blockade (ipilimumab) were tested in chemo-refractory metastatic non-small-cell lung cancer patients. A remark on this clone: The antigen is unknown.

Study findings and constraints: Blood saw expansion of tumor-derived TCR clones after radiotherapy plus ipilimumab. Reportedly, early blood T cell clone dynamics best predicted response, with interferon-beta.

This specimen consisted of peripheral blood, obtained from a patient treated with radiotherapy plus ipilimumab. This rearrangement joins TRBV15 to TRBJ1-5; 7 nucleotides agree with TRBD1. This TCR derives from a human donor with non-small cell lung cancer whose response to radiotherapy plus ipilimumab could not be evaluated. The CDR3 spells CATSAALGQKNQPQHF. Here the CDR3 DNA reads TGTGCCACCAGCGCAGCCCTGGGACAGAAGAATCAGCCCCAGCATTTT. The entire variable domain, with the rest obtained from reference TRBV15 and TRBJ1-5, is as follows: DAMVIQNPRYQVTQFGKPVTLSCSQTLNHNVMYWYQQKSSQAPKLLFHYYDKDFNNEADTPDNFQSRRPNTSFCFLDIRSPGLGDTAMYLCATSAALGQKNQPQHFGDGTRLSIL.